Listed here is a single T cell receptor beta chain. Its target is not known. The record originates from a study of T cells after posttransplantation cyclophosphamide. Study-level points and caveats: Recipient CMV seropositivity and CMV reactivation strongly tracked TRB clonality. Blood and skin or GI T cell repertoires showed limited TRB overlap. Later blood repertoires were often dominated by clones from the donor CD8+ memory compartment.

The method was immunoSEQ multiplex PCR; TCRdb's version includes in-frame clones alone and lacks a portion of them. The top ten clones hold about 15% of a sample with approximately 30,000 clones, 85% to 90% of them seen once. Unmatched junction bases numbered 10, after V lost 6 bases and J lost 5 bases. Germline V gene sequence: CDR1 LNHDA, CDR2 SQIVND (reference sequence). The CDR3 consists of 15 residues. The genes are TRBV19 and TRBJ2-5; 9 nucleotides line up with TRBD2. The sequencing input was PBMCs. This receptor was taken from a woman aged 40 to 50 with a blood cancer, CMV-positive, and with a related stem cell donor. The CDR3 loop is CASSTGGTSWETQYF. DNA of the CDR3: TGTGCCAGTAGCACTGGAGGGACTAGCTGGGAGACCCAGTACTTC.